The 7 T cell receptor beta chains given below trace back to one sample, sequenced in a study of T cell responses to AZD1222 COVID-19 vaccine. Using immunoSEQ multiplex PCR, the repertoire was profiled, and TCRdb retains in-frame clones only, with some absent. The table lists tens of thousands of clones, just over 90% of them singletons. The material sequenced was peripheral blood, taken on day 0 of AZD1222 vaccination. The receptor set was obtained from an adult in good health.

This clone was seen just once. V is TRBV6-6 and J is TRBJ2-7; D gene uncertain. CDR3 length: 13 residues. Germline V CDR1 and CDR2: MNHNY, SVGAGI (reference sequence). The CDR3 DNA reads TGTGCCAGCAGTTACGAGCCCGGTGTGGGGATCCGTGTA. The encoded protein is CASSYEPGVGIRV.

The CDR3 DNA reads TGTGCCATGGGGGGGGGACAGGTATCCTACGAGCAGTACTTC. Translation gives CAMGGGQVSYEQYF. The rearrangement uses TRBV28 and TRBJ2-7; TRBD1 might be the D (8 bases). The CDR3 has 14 amino acids. From germline, CDR1 is MDHEN and CDR2 SYDVKM. V was shortened by 10 bases and J by 1 base, with 17 bases between the two germline ends.

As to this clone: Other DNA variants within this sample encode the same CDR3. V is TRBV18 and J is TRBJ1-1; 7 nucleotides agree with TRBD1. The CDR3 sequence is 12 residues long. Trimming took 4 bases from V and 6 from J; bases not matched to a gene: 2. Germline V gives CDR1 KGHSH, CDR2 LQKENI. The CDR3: CASSLGQAEAFF. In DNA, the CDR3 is TGTGCCAGCTCACTCGGACAGGCTGAAGCTTTCTTT.

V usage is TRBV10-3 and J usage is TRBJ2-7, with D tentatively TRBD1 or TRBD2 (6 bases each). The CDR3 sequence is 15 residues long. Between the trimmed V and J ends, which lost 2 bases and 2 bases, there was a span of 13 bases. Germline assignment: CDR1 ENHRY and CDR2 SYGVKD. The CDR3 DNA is TGTGCCATCAGTGAGCCTACGGGGGCTGCCTACGAGCAGTACTTC. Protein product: CAISEPTGAAYEQYF.

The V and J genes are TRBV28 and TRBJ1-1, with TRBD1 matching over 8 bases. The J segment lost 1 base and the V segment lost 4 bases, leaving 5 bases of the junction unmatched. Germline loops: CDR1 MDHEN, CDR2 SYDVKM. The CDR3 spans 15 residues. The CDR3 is CASSSTGTGNTEAFF. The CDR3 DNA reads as TGTGCCAGCAGTTCAACCGGGACAGGGAACACTGAAGCTTTCTTT.

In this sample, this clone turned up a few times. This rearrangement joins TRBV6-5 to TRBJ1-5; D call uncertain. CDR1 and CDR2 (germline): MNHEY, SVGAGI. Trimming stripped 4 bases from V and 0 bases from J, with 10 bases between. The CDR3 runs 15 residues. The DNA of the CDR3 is TGTGCCAGCAGTTTATCAGCTTATAGCAATCAGCCCCAGCATTTT. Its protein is CASSLSAYSNQPQHF.

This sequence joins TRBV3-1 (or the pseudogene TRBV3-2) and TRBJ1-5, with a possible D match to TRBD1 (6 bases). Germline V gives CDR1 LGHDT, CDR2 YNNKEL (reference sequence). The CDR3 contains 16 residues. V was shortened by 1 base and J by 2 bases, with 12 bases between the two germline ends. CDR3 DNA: TGTGCCAGCAGCCAAGGACTGGCAGGGGGCAATCAGCCCCAGCATTTT. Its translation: CASSQGLAGGNQPQHF.